The entry below gives a single T cell receptor (beta chain) sequence along with its context. V dropped 1 base and J dropped 8 bases, with 14 bases sitting between them. The germline CDR1 and CDR2 sequences are SGHVT and SQSDAQ. This CDR3 spans 14 amino acids. This record belongs to a study of shared T cell receptors in the human thymus. TCRdb's copy holds only in-frame clones and misses some; the assay was immunoSEQ multiplex PCR. The sample lists 700,000 or so clones; roughly 88% were seen once. These data also featured in a second study, about human thymus T cells. That paper notes: Corrective cardiac operations yielded the resected thymus tissue. Thymic and blood repertoires showed apparently biased V and J gene usage.

Sequencing was carried out using thymocytes. This clonotype originated in a girl under three years old with a congenital heart defect. The V call is TRBV7-4, the J call TRBJ1-2; no clear D gene. CDR3 residues: CASSLVGDTGGYTF. As DNA, the CDR3 is TGTGCCAGCAGCTTAGTAGGCGACACGGGGGGCTACACCTTC.